The rows below give T cell receptor beta chains drawn from one sample of a study of blood T cell repertoires in COVID-19. Here immunoSEQ multiplex PCR was the method, and the copy in TCRdb shows in-frame clones only, minus some. The top ten hold about a fifth of the sample, which has about 180,000 clones, 86% seen once. Sequenced input: peripheral blood. All receptors derive from a man aged 65-85 years with active or convalescent COVID-19. CDR3s include the opening cysteine and the closing phenylalanine or tryptophan. A D gene is named only where the DNA matches it firmly. Rows may omit the clone size; those that give it use once, few, many or a size class.

J gene: TRBJ1-5
D gene: .
V gene: TRBV27
clone size: .
CDR3 DNA: TGTGCCAGCAAAGGATACGGGGGGGGCTTTGGCAATCAGCCCCAGCATTTT
CDR3 protein: CASKGYGGGFGNQPQHF

J gene: TRBJ2-7
D gene: .
V gene: TRBV6-5
clone size: once
CDR3 DNA: TGTGCCAGCAGAAGGACAGTGGGGGAGCAGTACTTC
CDR3 protein: CASRRTVGEQYF

J gene: TRBJ1-6
D gene: TRBD1
V gene: TRBV27
clone size: .
CDR3 DNA: TGTGCCAGCAGCCCCGACAGGGCTCGGTCACCCCTCCACTTT
CDR3 protein: CASSPDRARSPLHF

J gene: TRBJ2-7
D gene: TRBD1
V gene: TRBV7-9
clone size: .
CDR3 DNA: TGTGCCAGCAGCTTAGCTACCGGGACAGGGTCTATCGAGCAGTACTTC
CDR3 protein: CASSLATGTGSIEQYF

J gene: TRBJ2-1
D gene: .
V gene: TRBV5-6
clone size: .
CDR3 DNA: TGTGCCAGCAGCTTGTTCACGGGAAGCTCCTACAATGAGCAGTTCTTC
CDR3 protein: CASSLFTGSSYNEQFF

J gene: TRBJ1-1
D gene: .
V gene: TRBV13
clone size: .
CDR3 DNA: TGTGCCAGCAGCCCCGGGGGGCGGACTGAAGCTTTCTTT
CDR3 protein: CASSPGGRTEAFF

J gene: TRBJ2-5
D gene: TRBD1
V gene: TRBV7-2
clone size: .
CDR3 DNA: TGTGCCAGCAGCTTAGGGCAGGGGGTAATGGAGACCCAGTACTTC
CDR3 protein: CASSLGQGVMETQYF

J gene: TRBJ1-6
D gene: .
V gene: TRBV28
clone size: once
CDR3 DNA: TGTGCCAGCACCGGGATTCGGTATAGTTCACCCCTCCACTTT
CDR3 protein: CASTGIRYSSPLHF

J gene: TRBJ2-2
D gene: TRBD2
V gene: TRBV3-1/TRBV3-2
clone size: .
CDR3 DNA: TGTGCCAGCAGCCAAGTAGCGGGAGGCCCCCCGGCCGAAGTCGGGGAGCTGTTTTTT
CDR3 protein: CASSQVAGGPPAEVGELFF

J gene: TRBJ1-1
D gene: TRBD1
V gene: TRBV6-5
clone size: once
CDR3 DNA: TGTGCCAGCAGTTTTGAACAGGGGGCGCGGACTGAAGCTTTCTTT
CDR3 protein: CASSFEQGARTEAFF

J gene: TRBJ1-5
D gene: TRBD1
V gene: TRBV18
clone size: .
CDR3 DNA: TGTGCCAGCTCACCTGACAGGGGCTATGGCAATCAGCCCCAGCATTTT
CDR3 protein: CASSPDRGYGNQPQHF

J gene: TRBJ2-7
D gene: TRBD1
V gene: TRBV5-1
clone size: .
CDR3 DNA: TGCGCCAGCAGCTTGGAACCGGGGACAGGGAACTACGAGCAGTACTTC
CDR3 protein: CASSLEPGTGNYEQYF

J gene: TRBJ1-3
D gene: TRBD1
V gene: TRBV2
clone size: .
CDR3 DNA: TGTGCCAGCATTAAGGGGGCGGCTGGAAACACCATATATTTT
CDR3 protein: CASIKGAAGNTIYF

J gene: TRBJ1-2
D gene: .
V gene: TRBV6-5
clone size: once
CDR3 DNA: TGTGCCAGCAGTACTCCGACAGGTGTTGGCTACACCTTC
CDR3 protein: CASSTPTGVGYTF

J gene: TRBJ1-2
D gene: TRBD1
V gene: TRBV9
clone size: .
CDR3 DNA: TGTGCCAGCAGCCTAGGGACAGGGGAGGCGTCCAACTATGGCTACACCTTC
CDR3 protein: CASSLGTGEASNYGYTF

J gene: TRBJ2-7
D gene: TRBD1
V gene: TRBV2
clone size: .
CDR3 DNA: TGTGCCAACTCGGACAGGACCTACGAGCAGTACTTC
CDR3 protein: CANSDRTYEQYF

J gene: TRBJ2-1
D gene: TRBD1
V gene: TRBV7-2
clone size: .
CDR3 DNA: TGTGCCAGCAGCCGCAGGGACAGGAACTACAATGAGCAGTTCTTC
CDR3 protein: CASSRRDRNYNEQFF

J gene: TRBJ2-3
D gene: .
V gene: TRBV7-2
clone size: .
CDR3 DNA: TGTGCCAGCAGCTTAGTTTCTAGCGACACAGATACGCAGTATTTT
CDR3 protein: CASSLVSSDTDTQYF

J gene: TRBJ2-6
D gene: TRBD1
V gene: TRBV7-2
clone size: .
CDR3 DNA: TGTGCCAGCAGCCGGGGACAGGGGAAACCCTCTGGGGCCAACGTCCTGACTTTC
CDR3 protein: CASSRGQGKPSGANVLTF

J gene: TRBJ1-2
D gene: .
V gene: TRBV21-1
clone size: once
CDR3 DNA: TGTGCCAGCAGCAAAGAGGGGGGACAGGGCAGGGGCTACACCTTC
CDR3 protein: CASSKEGGQGRGYTF

J gene: TRBJ1-5
D gene: TRBD1
V gene: TRBV19
clone size: .
CDR3 DNA: TGTGCCAGTACTACTGGGACAGGGAGGCGCAATCAGCCCCAGCATTTT
CDR3 protein: CASTTGTGRRNQPQHF

J gene: TRBJ1-5
D gene: .
V gene: TRBV19
clone size: .
CDR3 DNA: TGTGCCAGTATTGGCCAGGGTCGGGGCAATCAGCCCCAGCATTTT
CDR3 protein: CASIGQGRGNQPQHF

J gene: TRBJ1-3
D gene: .
V gene: TRBV29-1
clone size: .
CDR3 DNA: TGCAGCGCCTCCCGGCCTGGGGGGGGCGGTGGAAACACCATATATTTT
CDR3 protein: CSASRPGGGGGNTIYF

J gene: TRBJ2-3
D gene: TRBD1
V gene: TRBV28
clone size: .
CDR3 DNA: TGTGCCAGCAGTTTGGACAGGGTAACAGATACGCAGTATTTT
CDR3 protein: CASSLDRVTDTQYF

J gene: TRBJ2-3
D gene: .
V gene: TRBV2
clone size: .
CDR3 DNA: TGTGCCAGCAGTTACAAGGGCCGAGGGCGCACAGATACGCAGTATTTT
CDR3 protein: CASSYKGRGRTDTQYF

J gene: TRBJ2-3
D gene: TRBD2
V gene: TRBV6-2/TRBV6-3
clone size: .
CDR3 DNA: TGTGCCAGCAGCCAAAGAGGGCTAGCGGCTAGCACAGATACGCAGTATTTT
CDR3 protein: CASSQRGLAASTDTQYF

J gene: TRBJ1-5
D gene: .
V gene: TRBV3-1/TRBV3-2
clone size: .
CDR3 DNA: TGTGCCAGCAGCCAGGGTGGAGCAGGGGATAGGCCCCAGCATTTT
CDR3 protein: CASSQGGAGDRPQHF

J gene: TRBJ1-2
D gene: .
V gene: TRBV5-6
clone size: .
CDR3 DNA: TGTGCCAGCAGCTTGGTCATAGTTAACTATGGCTACACCTTC
CDR3 protein: CASSLVIVNYGYTF

J gene: TRBJ2-1
D gene: .
V gene: TRBV13
clone size: .
CDR3 DNA: TGTGCCAGCAGTTTCGACAGGCTCTCCTACAATGAGCAGTTCTTC
CDR3 protein: CASSFDRLSYNEQFF

J gene: TRBJ2-1
D gene: .
V gene: TRBV20-1
clone size: .
CDR3 DNA: TGCAGTGCTAGTGGCGGTACCTACAATGAGCAGTTCTTC
CDR3 protein: CSASGGTYNEQFF

J gene: TRBJ2-3
D gene: TRBD1
V gene: TRBV5-1
clone size: .
CDR3 DNA: TGCGCCAGCAGCTTCTCCGACAGGGGCAGTTTCCGCACAGATACGCAGTATTTT
CDR3 protein: CASSFSDRGSFRTDTQYF

J gene: TRBJ2-5
D gene: TRBD2
V gene: TRBV24-1
clone size: many
CDR3 DNA: TGTGCCACCAGTTGGGGGACTAGCGGGAGGGCCGGAGAGACCCAGTACTTC
CDR3 protein: CATSWGTSGRAGETQYF

J gene: TRBJ2-2
D gene: .
V gene: TRBV19
clone size: .
CDR3 DNA: TGTGCCGCAAAAACTGGACACCCGAACACCGGGGAGCTGTTTTTT
CDR3 protein: CAAKTGHPNTGELFF

J gene: TRBJ1-2
D gene: .
V gene: TRBV5-4
clone size: .
CDR3 DNA: TGTGCCAGCAGAATAGGGGGTGGAGGCTACACCTTC
CDR3 protein: CASRIGGGGYTF

J gene: TRBJ2-1
D gene: .
V gene: TRBV7-6
clone size: .
CDR3 DNA: TGTGCCAGCACCAACAACAGTGTCACCTACAATGAGCAGTTCTTC
CDR3 protein: CASTNNSVTYNEQFF

J gene: TRBJ1-4
D gene: TRBD1
V gene: TRBV6-5
clone size: .
CDR3 DNA: TGTGCCAGCAGTCGACAGGGTACGGGGGATGAAAAACTGTTTTTT
CDR3 protein: CASSRQGTGDEKLFF

J gene: TRBJ2-1
D gene: .
V gene: TRBV4-2
clone size: .
CDR3 DNA: TGTGCCAGCAGCCTTGATAGAGATGAGCAGTTCTTC
CDR3 protein: CASSLDRDEQFF

J gene: TRBJ2-7
D gene: TRBD2
V gene: TRBV6-2/TRBV6-3
clone size: .
CDR3 DNA: TGTGCCAGCAGTTACCCCGGACTAGCCGATAACTCCTACGAGCAGTACTTC
CDR3 protein: CASSYPGLADNSYEQYF

J gene: TRBJ2-7
D gene: .
V gene: TRBV3-1/TRBV3-2
clone size: .
CDR3 DNA: TGTGCCAGCAGCCCCACGGACGAGCAGTACTTC
CDR3 protein: CASSPTDEQYF

J gene: TRBJ1-5
D gene: .
V gene: TRBV14
clone size: .
CDR3 DNA: TGTGCCAGCAGCCGTCACTTCAGGGAAGTGGACAATCAGCCCCAGCATTTT
CDR3 protein: CASSRHFREVDNQPQHF

J gene: TRBJ1-1
D gene: TRBD1
V gene: TRBV19
clone size: .
CDR3 DNA: TGTGCCACCAAGGACAGGGCCGTAGGGTCTGAAGCTTTCTTT
CDR3 protein: CATKDRAVGSEAFF

J gene: TRBJ2-2
D gene: TRBD2
V gene: TRBV4-3
clone size: .
CDR3 DNA: TGCGCCAGCAGCCAAGTTTTTTCGGGAGGGTACACCGGGGAGCTGTTTTTT
CDR3 protein: CASSQVFSGGYTGELFF

J gene: TRBJ1-2
D gene: .
V gene: TRBV15
clone size: .
CDR3 DNA: TGTGCCACCAGCAGAGCCTCGACAGATAACTATGGCTACACCTTC
CDR3 protein: CATSRASTDNYGYTF

J gene: TRBJ2-3
D gene: .
V gene: TRBV7-2
clone size: few
CDR3 DNA: TGTGCCAGCAGCTTAAGGGGTTCTAGCACAGATACGCAGTATTTT
CDR3 protein: CASSLRGSSTDTQYF